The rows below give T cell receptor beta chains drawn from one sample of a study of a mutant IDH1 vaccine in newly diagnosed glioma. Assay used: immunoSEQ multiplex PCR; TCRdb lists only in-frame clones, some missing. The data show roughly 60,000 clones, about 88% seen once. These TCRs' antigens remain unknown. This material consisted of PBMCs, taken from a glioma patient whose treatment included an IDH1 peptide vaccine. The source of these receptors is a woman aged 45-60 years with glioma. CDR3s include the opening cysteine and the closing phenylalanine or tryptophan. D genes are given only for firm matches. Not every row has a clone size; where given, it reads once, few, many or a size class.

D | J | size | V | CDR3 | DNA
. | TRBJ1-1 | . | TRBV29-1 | CSVAPAGRSTEAFF | TGCAGCGTTGCGCCGGCAGGGCGGAGCACTGAAGCTTTCTTT
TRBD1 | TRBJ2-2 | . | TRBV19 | CASSKRTGLNTGELFF | TGTGCCAGTAGTAAACGGACAGGGTTGAACACCGGGGAGCTGTTTTTT
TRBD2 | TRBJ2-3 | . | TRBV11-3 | CASSFANLAGPQYF | TGTGCCAGCAGCTTCGCTAATTTAGCGGGACCGCAGTATTTT
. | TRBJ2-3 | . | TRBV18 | CASSPTPLGGTDTQYF | TGTGCCAGCTCACCAACCCCCCTGGGGGGCACAGATACGCAGTATTTT
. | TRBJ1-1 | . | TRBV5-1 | CASSLGGRSEAFF | TGCGCCAGCAGCTTGGGGGGACGTAGTGAAGCTTTCTTT
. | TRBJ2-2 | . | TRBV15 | CATSPSRVGSGELFF | TGTGCCACCAGCCCCTCCAGGGTTGGATCCGGGGAGCTGTTTTTT
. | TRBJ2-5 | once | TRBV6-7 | CASSYSCLMEQETQYF | TGTGCCAGCAGTTACTCGTGTCTTATGGAGCAAGAGACCCAGTACTTC
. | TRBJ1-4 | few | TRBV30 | CAWGLQGREKLFF | TGTGCCTGGGGACTCCAGGGTCGGGAAAAACTGTTTTTT
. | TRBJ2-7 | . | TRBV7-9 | CASSLVLAGYEQYF | TGTGCCAGCAGCTTAGTCCTCGCGGGTTACGAGCAGTACTTC
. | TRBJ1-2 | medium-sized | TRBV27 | CASSLGPWEGYTF | TGTGCCAGCAGTTTGGGGCCTTGGGAGGGCTACACCTTC
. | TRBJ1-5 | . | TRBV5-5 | CASSLGTISNQPQHF | TGTGCCAGCAGCTTAGGGACGATAAGCAATCAGCCCCAGCATTTT
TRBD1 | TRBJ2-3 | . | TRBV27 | CASSSRDRGNTQYF | TGTGCCAGCAGTTCCAGGGACAGGGGAAATACGCAGTATTTT
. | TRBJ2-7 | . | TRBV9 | CASSGREQYF | TGTGCCAGCAGCGGGCGCGAGCAGTACTTC
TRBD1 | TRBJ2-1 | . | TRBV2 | CASSPRQGSYNEQFF | TGTGCCAGCAGCCCCAGACAGGGCTCCTACAATGAGCAGTTCTTC
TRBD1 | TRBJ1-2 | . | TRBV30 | CAWSGDRVLGSFTF | TGTGCCTGGAGTGGGGACAGGGTCCTTGGCAGTTTCACCTTC
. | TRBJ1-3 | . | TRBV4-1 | CASSQDRVLTGSPSGNTIYF | TGCGCCAGCAGCCAAGATCGAGTTTTGACAGGATCTCCCTCTGGAAACACCATATATTTT
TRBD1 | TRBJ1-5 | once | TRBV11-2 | CASSLQGGSNQPQHF | TGTGCCAGCAGCTTACAGGGGGGCAGCAATCAGCCCCAGCATTTT
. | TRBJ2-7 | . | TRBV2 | CASTVRAYEQYF | TGTGCCAGCACTGTACGGGCCTACGAGCAGTACTTC
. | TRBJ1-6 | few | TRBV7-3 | CASSRRSSYNSPLHF | TGTGCCAGCAGCCGGCGCAGCTCCTATAATTCACCCCTCCACTTT
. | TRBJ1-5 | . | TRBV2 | CASSESARGFNQPQHF | TGTGCCAGCAGTGAATCGGCCAGGGGCTTTAATCAGCCCCAGCATTTT
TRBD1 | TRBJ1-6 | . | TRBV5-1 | CASSLDRGNSPLHF | TGCGCCAGCAGCTTGGACAGGGGAAATTCACCCCTCCACTTT
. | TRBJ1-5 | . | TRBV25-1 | CASSEFAGSNQPQHF | TGTGCCAGCAGTGAATTTGCCGGGAGCAATCAGCCCCAGCATTTT
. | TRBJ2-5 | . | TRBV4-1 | CASSQGIGAGTQYF | TGCGCCAGCAGCCAAGGGATAGGGGCAGGGACCCAGTACTTC
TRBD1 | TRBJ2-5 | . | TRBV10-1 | CASSPGTGGKETQYF | TGCGCCAGCAGTCCCGGGACAGGGGGCAAAGAGACCCAGTACTTC
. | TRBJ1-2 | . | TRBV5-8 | CASSRSGEGHTYGYTF | TGTGCCAGCAGCCGCTCAGGGGAAGGACACACCTATGGCTACACCTTC
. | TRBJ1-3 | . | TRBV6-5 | CASSYSVSGNTIYF | TGTGCCAGCAGTTACTCGGTCTCTGGAAACACCATATATTTT
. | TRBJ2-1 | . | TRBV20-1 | CSGTTGRKQFF | TGCAGTGGTACCACAGGGCGCAAGCAGTTCTTC
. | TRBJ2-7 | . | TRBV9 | CASSGTENYEQYF | TGTGCCAGCAGCGGGACAGAGAACTACGAGCAGTACTTC
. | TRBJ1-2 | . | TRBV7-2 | CASSLDWVRGYGYTF | TGTGCCAGCAGCTTAGATTGGGTTCGGGGCTATGGCTACACCTTC
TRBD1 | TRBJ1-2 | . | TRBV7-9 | CASSSRTGEANYGYTF | TGTGCCAGCAGCTCTCGGACAGGGGAGGCTAACTATGGCTACACCTTC
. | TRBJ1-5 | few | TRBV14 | CASSQFRGFNQPQHF | TGTGCCAGCAGCCAATTCAGGGGTTTCAATCAGCCCCAGCATTTT
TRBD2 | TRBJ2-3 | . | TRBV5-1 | CASSLGGTSITDTQYF | TGCGCCAGCAGCTTGGGGGGGACTAGTATCACAGATACGCAGTATTTT
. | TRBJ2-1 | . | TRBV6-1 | CASRGDNNEQFF | TGTGCCAGCCGCGGGGACAACAATGAGCAGTTCTTC
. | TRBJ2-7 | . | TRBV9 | CASSVTEGFAYEQYF | TGTGCCAGCAGCGTAACGGAGGGTTTCGCCTACGAGCAGTACTTC
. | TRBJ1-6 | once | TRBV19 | CASSIGLNSPLHF | TGTGCCAGTAGTATAGGTCTCAATTCACCCCTCCACTTT
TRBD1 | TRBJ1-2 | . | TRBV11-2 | CASSLVSGTGGYTF | TGTGCCAGCAGCTTAGTCTCAGGGACAGGGGGCTACACCTTC
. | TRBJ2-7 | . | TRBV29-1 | CSVEPQGQLGEQYF | TGCAGCGTTGAACCGCAGGGGCAATTGGGCGAGCAGTACTTC
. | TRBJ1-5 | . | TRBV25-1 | CASSPGARQPQHF | TGTGCCAGCAGCCCAGGGGCGCGTCAGCCCCAGCATTTT
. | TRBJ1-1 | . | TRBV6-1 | CASSDTVKSDPFF | TGTGCCAGCAGTGATACAGTGAAGTCGGATCCTTTCTTT
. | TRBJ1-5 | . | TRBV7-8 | CASSLEGHENQPQHF | TGTGCCAGCAGCTTAGAGGGACATGAGAATCAGCCCCAGCATTTT
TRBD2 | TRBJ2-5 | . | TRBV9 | CASSVGGLGSQETQYF | TGTGCCAGCAGCGTAGGGGGACTAGGGTCCCAAGAGACCCAGTACTTC
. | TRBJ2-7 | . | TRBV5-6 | CASSPGMGGTYEQYF | TGTGCCAGCAGCCCAGGGATGGGGGGAACCTACGAGCAGTACTTC
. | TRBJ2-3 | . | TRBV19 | CASSIGAVTTDTQYF | TGTGCCAGTAGTATTGGGGCCGTAACAACAGATACGCAGTATTTT
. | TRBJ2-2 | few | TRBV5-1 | CASSFLSTNTGELFF | TGCGCCAGCAGCTTCCTATCGACTAACACCGGGGAGCTGTTTTTT
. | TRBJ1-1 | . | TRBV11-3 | CASSSGARVAFF | TGTGCCAGCAGCTCCGGGGCGCGGGTGGCTTTCTTT
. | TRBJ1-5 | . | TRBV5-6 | CASSLRLRGNQPQHF | TGTGCCAGCAGCCTACGTTTAAGGGGCAATCAGCCCCAGCATTTT
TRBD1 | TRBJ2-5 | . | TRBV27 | CASRRDRGKQETQYF | TGTGCCAGCAGGCGGGACAGGGGAAAGCAAGAGACCCAGTACTTC
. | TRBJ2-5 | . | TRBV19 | CASSIAGRRETQYF | TGTGCCAGTAGTATAGCGGGCAGGAGGGAGACCCAGTACTTC
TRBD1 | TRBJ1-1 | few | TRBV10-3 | CAISGQGLNTEAFF | TGTGCCATCAGCGGACAGGGGCTGAACACTGAAGCTTTCTTT
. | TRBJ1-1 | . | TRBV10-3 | CAISELNMNTEAFF | TGTGCCATCAGTGAGCTAAACATGAACACTGAAGCTTTCTTT
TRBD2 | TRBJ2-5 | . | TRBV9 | CASARRGVQETQYF | TGTGCCAGCGCAAGGCGGGGGGTCCAAGAGACCCAGTACTTC
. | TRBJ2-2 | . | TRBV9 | CASSVQTGELFF | TGTGCCAGCAGCGTCCAAACCGGGGAGCTGTTTTTT
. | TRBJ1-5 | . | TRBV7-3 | CASSQRVGQPQHF | TGTGCCAGCAGCCAAAGGGTCGGTCAGCCCCAGCATTTT
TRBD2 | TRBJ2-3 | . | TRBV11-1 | CASSLYRGSPADTQYF | TGTGCCAGCAGCTTGTACCGCGGGAGTCCCGCAGATACGCAGTATTTT
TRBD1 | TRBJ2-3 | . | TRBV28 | CASSLWTGATDTQYF | TGTGCCAGCAGTTTATGGACAGGGGCCACAGATACGCAGTATTTT
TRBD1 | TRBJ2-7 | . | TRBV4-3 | CASSRDRGNVDEQYF | TGCGCCAGCAGCCGAGACAGGGGAAATGTGGACGAGCAGTACTTC